There are a few counts of the clone carrying this TCR beta chain. The V and J ends lost 3 bases and 2 bases respectively, with 15 bases between them. The CDR3 totals 15 residues. Germline V gene sequence: CDR1 SGDLS, CDR2 YYNGEE. From the RT-PCR reads, TCRdb called clonotypes with MiXCR, one entry per CDR3 protein. The top ten hold roughly 3.6% of the sample, which has hundreds of thousands of distinct CDR3 sequences, approximately 14% seen once. Sequenced: memory CD4+ T cells from blood. The chain joins TRBV9 to TRBJ2-7; TRBD1 is a possible D gene (5 bases). This TCR was recovered from a female donor in good health, serving as a healthy control. The chain's CDR3 is CASSAQGYQTYEQYF. The CDR3 DNA follows: TGTGCCAGCAGCGCGCAGGGATATCAAACCTACGAGCAGTACTTC.